Sequencing of this T cell receptor beta chain was carried out in a study of cytomegalovirus exposure and HLA in healthy donors. Study-level results: Common viral pathogens seemed to be connected with several of the most significant clusters, according to a later analysis. TCR beta V- and J-gene trimming, according to a later analysis, was linked to a missense DCLRE1C variant.

PCR primers comprised 60 Vbeta and 13 Jbeta primers. Repertoires were generated with immunoSEQ multiplex PCR, while TCRdb's copy carries only in-frame clones and drops some. The sample contains some 120,000 clones, roughly four fifths of which appear only once. Germline-derived CDR1 and CDR2 are MDHEN and SYDVKM. CDR3 size: 15 residues. V lost 5 bases to trimming and J lost 7 bases, with 18 bases between them. About this clone itself: As yet, its antigen is unknown.

Specimen: PBMCs. This clonotype was obtained from a male donor in good health and CMV-seropositive. This chain joins TRBV28 and TRBJ1-5; maybe TRBD1 (6 bases). This CDR3 is CASSLYAGEGQPQHF. CDR3 nucleotide sequence: TGTGCCAGCAGTCTATACGCAGGGGAGGGCCAGCCCCAGCATTTT. Full variable domain (missing parts from reference TRBV28 and TRBJ1-5): DVKVTQSSRYLVKRTGEKVFLECVQDMDHENMFWYRQDPGLGLRLIYFSYDVKMKEKGDIPEGYSVSREKKERFSLILESASTNQTSMYLCASSLYAGEGQPQHFGDGTRLSIL.